A single sample is the source of the 20 T cell receptor beta chains below, sequenced in a study of CD8+ T cells in alopecia areata. Extracted RNA was reverse transcribed, and the resulting cDNA served as sequencing template. Clones were sequenced by immunoSEQ multiplex PCR, and TCRdb holds only the in-frame ones, with some missing. The sample lists under 300,000 clones, 67% occurring once. The material was CD4+ T cells sorted from blood, obtained at week 0. The receptors shown here come from a human donor with alopecia areata.

V and J are TRBV7-2 and TRBJ1-2; D is possibly TRBD1 (5 bases). The V end was cut by 2 bases, the J end by 7 bases, with 11 bases between. Germline values: CDR1 SGHTA, CDR2 FQGNSA. The CDR3 has 13 amino acids. CDR3 DNA: TGTGCCAGCAGCTTAACCAGGGAGGCTGGCTACACCTTC. It yields the protein CASSLTREAGYTF.

As DNA, the CDR3 is TGTGCCAGCAGTGAGGCAGGTGAAAAACTGTTTTTT. Translation gives CASSEAGEKLFF. V usage is TRBV25-1 and J usage is TRBJ1-4; D is unresolved. Germline V gives CDR1 MGHDK, CDR2 SYGVNS. This CDR3 has 12 residues. The V and J ends lost 3 bases and 7 bases respectively, with 6 bases between them.

This sequence joins TRBV2 and TRBJ1-5, with D possibly TRBD1 on 5 matching bases. Germline V gene lookup returns CDR1 SNHLY and CDR2 FYNNEI. The length of the CDR3 is 14 residues. Trimming cost V 5 bases and J 3 bases, with 11 bases left between them. The DNA for the CDR3 is TGTGCCAGCAGTTATCAGGGTTTCAATCAGCCCCAGCATTTT. Translating it yields CASSYQGFNQPQHF. The variable domain in full, completed from reference TRBV2 and TRBJ1-5, reads EPEVTQTPSHQVTQMGQEVILRCVPISNHLYFYWYRQILGQKVEFLVSFYNNEISEKSEIFDDQFSVERPDGSNFTLKIRSTKLEDSAMYFCASSYQGFNQPQHFGDGTRLSIL.

The chain couples TRBV6-1 to TRBJ2-2; D gene uncertain. V lost 6 bases to trimming and J lost 6 bases, with 5 bases between them. This CDR3 comprises 11 residues. Looked up from germline, CDR1 is MNHNS and CDR2 is SASEGT. CDR3 sequence: CASRRAGELFF. As DNA, the CDR3 is TGTGCCAGCAGAAGAGCCGGGGAGCTGTTTTTT.

The chain is built from TRBV5-6 and TRBJ2-1; 10 nucleotides match TRBD2. The J segment lost 6 bases and the V segment lost 1 base, leaving 1 base of the junction unmatched. Germline CDR1 is SGHDT and CDR2 is YYEEEE. The CDR3 is 14 residues long. The CDR3 DNA follows: TGTGCCAGCAGCTTGCCTAGCGGGAGCAATGAGCAGTTCTTC. It encodes CASSLPSGSNEQFF.

This sequence joins TRBV18 and TRBJ2-6; 7 positions match TRBD1. CDR1 and CDR2 (germline): KGHSH, LQKENI. Trimming cost V 0 bases and J 0 bases; bases outside gene matches: 2. This CDR3 is 17 amino acids long. The CDR3 loop is CASSPPGQFSGANVLTF. CDR3 bases: TGTGCCAGCTCACCACCGGGACAGTTCTCTGGGGCCAACGTCCTGACTTTC.

The rearrangement links TRBV15 to TRBJ2-4, with 7 bases fitting TRBD2. The V gene end was trimmed by 0 bases and the J gene end by 0 bases; junction bases not matched to a gene: 2. Germline values: CDR1 LNHNV, CDR2 YYDKDF (reference sequence). The CDR3 length is 16 residues. DNA of the CDR3: TGTGCCACCAGCAGAGAGATAGCGGGAGCCAAAAACATTCAGTACTTC. Translated, it gives CATSREIAGAKNIQYF.

In its sample, this clone was seen a few times. This chain links TRBV29-1 with TRBJ2-5, with D possibly matching TRBD1 (8 bases). Germline V lookup: CDR1 SQVTM, CDR2 ANQGSEA. Trimming removed 5 bases from V and 5 bases from J, with 18 bases in between. The CDR3 has 14 residues. This chain's CDR3 is CSVKTDRGGETQYF. CDR3 bases: TGCAGCGTTAAGACCGACAGGGGAGGGGAGACCCAGTACTTC.

This chain joins TRBV7-9 and TRBJ1-5; D unclear. Germline CDR1 and CDR2: SEHNR and FQNEAQ (reference sequence). The CDR3 loop spans 14 amino acids. V was trimmed by 5 bases and J by 9 bases, leaving 17 bases between them. CDR3 DNA sequence: TGTGCCAGCAGCCCCATGACGGAGCTGATGCCCCAGCATTTT. Amino acids: CASSPMTELMPQHF.

The V gene is TRBV10-3, the J gene TRBJ1-2; D not certain. CDR3 length: 14 amino acids. V was pared by 6 bases and J by 5 bases, with 16 bases between. CDR1 ENHRY and CDR2 SYGVKD come from the germline V gene. The CDR3 DNA reads as TGTGCCATCAGCGCGTCAGCTCACCTTTATGGCTACACCTTC. As protein: CAISASAHLYGYTF.

The chain links TRBV20-1 to TRBJ1-1; TRBD1 might be the D (5 bases). The CDR3 runs to 11 residues. The germline CDR1 and CDR2 sequences are DFQATT and SNEGSKA (reference sequence). The ends were cut back, 5 bases at V and 6 bases at J, with 10 bases in the middle. CDR3 loop: CSADRRAEAFF. Here the CDR3 DNA reads TGCAGTGCTGACAGAAGGGCTGAAGCTTTCTTT.

CDR3 residues: CASSQGPMGTGYTF. The CDR3 DNA sequence: TGTGCCAGCAGCCAAGGGCCTATGGGCACTGGCTACACCTTC. This chain links TRBV4-2 with TRBJ1-2; unclear D gene. This CDR3 has 14 residues. Trimming shortened V by 1 base and J by 7 bases, and 13 bases separated the two germline ends. Germline CDR1 is LGHNA and CDR2 is YNFKEQ.

This chain connects TRBV13 to TRBJ1-6; TRBD1 agrees at 7 bases. The CDR3 loop spans 15 amino acids. CDR1 and CDR2 from the germline V gene are PRHDT and FYEKMQ (reference sequence). The V and J ends lost 0 bases and 9 bases, in that order; junction bases with no gene match: 5. DNA for the CDR3: TGTGCCAGCAGCTTAGGCCAGGGGGTAGGTTCACCCCTCCACTTT. Protein product: CASSLGQGVGSPLHF.

This clone was observed a few times. The chain carries TRBV6-5 and TRBJ2-5; the D call may be TRBD1 or TRBD2 (5 bases each). This CDR3 spans 12 amino acids. V lost 2 bases to trimming and J lost 5 bases, with 6 bases between them. Germline V CDR1 and CDR2: MNHEY, SVGAGI. As DNA, the CDR3 is TGTGCCAGCAGTTACGGGGGTGAGACCCAGTACTTC. This gives the protein CASSYGGETQYF.

This chain uses TRBV29-1 with TRBJ1-1; 10 bases agree with TRBD1. This CDR3 has 11 residues. Germline CDR1 SQVTM, CDR2 ANQGSEA. V shed 7 bases, J shed 11 bases, and the junction held 7 bases outside the gene matches. The CDR3 coding sequence is TGCAGCGGCCAGGACAGGGGGGTTGCTTTCTTT. Translating gives CSGQDRGVAFF.

This chain joins TRBV30 and TRBJ1-2; 7 positions match TRBD1. V shed 3 bases, J shed 2 bases, and the junction held 3 bases outside the gene matches. Germline values: CDR1 GTSNPN, CDR2 SVGIG (reference sequence). This CDR3 has 13 amino acids. The CDR3 coding sequence is TGTGCCTGGAGGGACAGGAGGAACTATGGCTACACCTTC. Residues: CAWRDRRNYGYTF.

The DNA of the CDR3 is TGCAGCGTTGCCGAGGGCTGGCCCTATAGCAATCAGCCCCAGCATTTT. Its protein is CSVAEGWPYSNQPQHF. The rearrangement joins TRBV29-1 to TRBJ1-5; D remains unclear. Trimming took 4 bases from V and 0 from J, leaving 16 bases between them. The CDR3 sequence is 16 residues long. Germline V lookup: CDR1 SQVTM, CDR2 ANQGSEA. Using reference TRBV29-1 and TRBJ1-5 for the parts outside the CDR3, the full variable domain is SAVISQKPSRDICQRGTSLTIQCQVDSQVTMMFWYRQQPGQSLTLIATANQGSEATYESGFVIDKFPISRPNLTFSTLTVSNMSPEDSSIYLCSVAEGWPYSNQPQHFGDGTRLSIL.

V usage is TRBV10-3 and J usage is TRBJ2-5; unclear D gene. Between the trimmed V and J ends, which lost 5 bases and 0 bases, there was a span of 10 bases. This CDR3 comprises 14 residues. CDR1 is ENHRY, CDR2 SYGVKD, per germline. The CDR3 DNA is TGTGCCATCAGTAGTTGGACCAACCAAGAGACCCAGTACTTC. Translating it yields CAISSWTNQETQYF.

This sequence joins TRBV4-2 and TRBJ1-2; the D gene is possibly TRBD1 (5 bases). Germline-derived CDR1 and CDR2 are LGHNA and YNFKEQ. Trimming left V 1 base short and J 4 bases short, with 16 bases between. The CDR3 is 16 amino acids. The CDR3 bases are TGTGCCAGCAGCCAAGCGGGCGGGGCGGCATCCTATGGCTACACCTTC. Its translation: CASSQAGGAASYGYTF.

The chain joins TRBV6-1 to TRBJ2-4; D remains unclear. The CDR3 is 13 amino acids. Germline CDR1 and CDR2: MNHNS and SASEGT. Trimming left V 2 bases short and J 7 bases short, with 9 bases between. Here the CDR3 DNA reads TGTGCCAGCAGTGAAACAGTAGGCAACATTCAGTACTTC. It encodes CASSETVGNIQYF.